Listed below are T cell receptor beta chains from one sample, sequenced in a study of CD8 T cells in ankylosing spondylitis. TCRdb reprocessed the 5' RACE reads via MiXCR and lists one record per CDR3 protein. The sample lists roughly 470,000 distinct CDR3 sequences; 20% to 30% were seen once. Input material: blood, either unsorted or a sorted T cell fraction (not recorded which). These receptors all stem from a male donor with ankylosing spondylitis. Each CDR3 is given with its conserved first and last residue. D genes are given only for firm matches. Clone size is stated in some rows and not others, as once, few, many or a class when expanded.

D: -; size: few; J: TRBJ2-1; V: TRBV5-6; DNA: TGTGCCAGCAGCACCAGGGGTGGGTCCTACAATGAGCAGTTCTTC; CDR3: CASSTRGGSYNEQFF
D: -; size: few; J: TRBJ2-1; V: TRBV5-1; DNA: TGCGCCAGCAGTGAAACCCTGGGCTCCTACAATGAGCAGTTCTTC; CDR3: CASSETLGSYNEQFF
D: -; size: few; J: TRBJ2-6; V: TRBV3-1; DNA: TGTGCCAGCAGCCAACGGTCCGGTGGGGCCAACGTCCTGACTTTC; CDR3: CASSQRSGGANVLTF
D: TRBD2; size: few; J: TRBJ2-1; V: TRBV5-1; DNA: TGCGCCAGCAGCACGGGACTAGCGGGAGGATCAACCTACAATGAGCAGTTCTTC; CDR3: CASSTGLAGGSTYNEQFF
D: -; size: few; J: TRBJ2-3; V: TRBV7-2; DNA: TGTGCCAGCAGCCCCCTCGGGACCAATACAGATACGCAGTATTTT; CDR3: CASSPLGTNTDTQYF
D: -; size: -; J: TRBJ2-3; V: TRBV20-1; DNA: TGCAGTGCCGGGACTCCCCCCTACACAGATACGCAGTATTTT; CDR3: CSAGTPPYTDTQYF
D: -; size: -; J: TRBJ2-3; V: TRBV29-1; DNA: TGCAGCGTGGGGCCCTATAAGAGGGATACGCAGTATTTT; CDR3: CSVGPYKRDTQYF
D: TRBD1; size: -; J: TRBJ2-3; V: TRBV14; DNA: TGTGCCAGCAGCCTACTGACAGGGGCCCCTTCGACGCAGTATTTT; CDR3: CASSLLTGAPSTQYF
D: TRBD1; size: -; J: TRBJ2-1; V: TRBV7-2; DNA: TGTGCCAGCAGCCCGGACAGGAGCTCCTACAATGAGCAGTTCTTC; CDR3: CASSPDRSSYNEQFF
D: -; size: -; J: TRBJ1-5; V: TRBV20-1; DNA: TGCAGTGCTAGTAATTTGGGGCTCTGGGGGGCCTATAGCAATCAGCCCCAGCATTTT; CDR3: CSASNLGLWGAYSNQPQHF
D: -; size: few; J: TRBJ2-1; V: TRBV6-1; DNA: TGTGCCAGCAGTGAAGGGTCTCACAATGAGCAGTTCTTC; CDR3: CASSEGSHNEQFF
D: -; size: few; J: TRBJ1-2; V: TRBV5-1; DNA: TGCGCCAGCAGCTTGGATCATGGGCCACCATCTAACTATGGCTACACCTTC; CDR3: CASSLDHGPPSNYGYTF
D: -; size: once; J: TRBJ2-7; V: TRBV6-6; DNA: TGTGCCAGCAGCCGACCGGGCTCCTACGAGCAGTACTTC; CDR3: CASSRPGSYEQYF
D: -; size: few; J: TRBJ1-6; V: TRBV5-1; DNA: TGCGCCAGCAGCTGGACAGATGATTCACCCCTCCACTTT; CDR3: CASSWTDDSPLHF
D: TRBD1; size: many; J: TRBJ1-2; V: TRBV2; DNA: TGTGCCAGCAGTGGGACAGGGGGCTCCTATGGCTACACCTTC; CDR3: CASSGTGGSYGYTF
D: -; size: -; J: TRBJ1-5; V: TRBV19; DNA: TGTGCCAGTAGTCCAGGGTCAGGGAGGCCCCAGCATTTT; CDR3: CASSPGSGRPQHF
D: -; size: few; J: TRBJ2-5; V: TRBV20-1; DNA: TGCAGTGCCGGTGGGAAGACCCAGTACTTC; CDR3: CSAGGKTQYF
D: -; size: -; J: TRBJ2-1; V: TRBV11-2; DNA: TGTGCCACTACTTTAGGGGTATACAATGAGCAGTTCTTC; CDR3: CATTLGVYNEQFF
D: TRBD1; size: -; J: TRBJ1-4; V: TRBV7-9; DNA: TGTGCCAGCAGCCTAGAGGACAGGGCTAATGAAAAACTGTTTTTT; CDR3: CASSLEDRANEKLFF
D: TRBD1; size: -; J: TRBJ1-3; V: TRBV12-3/TRBV12-4; DNA: TGTGCCAGCAGGGGGACAGGCGTCTCTGGAAACACCATATATTTT; CDR3: CASRGTGVSGNTIYF
D: -; size: -; J: TRBJ2-2; V: TRBV20-1; DNA: TGCAGTGCTCGCCACGACGATAACACCGGGGAGCTGTTTTTT; CDR3: CSARHDDNTGELFF
D: TRBD2; size: -; J: TRBJ2-1; V: TRBV6-1; DNA: TGTGCCAGCAGTGAATGGGCAGGGAGGGGTAATGAGCAGTTCTTC; CDR3: CASSEWAGRGNEQFF
D: TRBD1; size: many; J: TRBJ2-3; V: TRBV5-1; DNA: TGCGCCAGCTATCCGGGACAGAAGTTCGATACGCAGTATTTT; CDR3: CASYPGQKFDTQYF
D: -; size: few; J: TRBJ1-2; V: TRBV2; DNA: TGTGCCAGCAGTGATTCCACGGCAAGATATGGCTACACCTTC; CDR3: CASSDSTARYGYTF
D: TRBD2; size: -; J: TRBJ2-1; V: TRBV28; DNA: TGTGCCAGCAGTTCTTTAGCGGGAGGGGAGTATGAGCAGTTCTTC; CDR3: CASSSLAGGEYEQFF
D: TRBD2; size: few; J: TRBJ2-1; V: TRBV20-1; DNA: TGCAGTGCTAGAGGTCAGCTAGCGGGAGGGTATGAGCAGTTCTTC; CDR3: CSARGQLAGGYEQFF
D: TRBD2; size: few; J: TRBJ2-3; V: TRBV11-2; DNA: TGTGCCAGCAGCAAGCGGGAACCCCCGGATACGCAGTATTTT; CDR3: CASSKREPPDTQYF
D: -; size: -; J: TRBJ2-2; V: TRBV29-1; DNA: TGCAGCGCCATGCCCGGGACAACACTCACCGGGGAGCTGTTTTTT; CDR3: CSAMPGTTLTGELFF
D: -; size: -; J: TRBJ2-1; V: TRBV7-9; DNA: TGTGCCAGCAGAATAGAGGTCGGGAGTGCCGGCAATGAGCAGTTCTTC; CDR3: CASRIEVGSAGNEQFF
D: -; size: -; J: TRBJ1-5; V: TRBV12-3/TRBV12-4; DNA: TGTGCCAGCAGTTTACGGGACGCAGTATCCTCGCCCCAGCATTTT; CDR3: CASSLRDAVSSPQHF
D: TRBD1; size: -; J: TRBJ2-1; V: TRBV20-1; DNA: TGCAGTGCCGCCGGGACAGGGGGCAATGAGCAGTTCTTC; CDR3: CSAAGTGGNEQFF
D: TRBD1; size: -; J: TRBJ1-5; V: TRBV5-1; DNA: TGCGCCAGCAGTACAGGGGCGGGCGGCAATCAGCCCCAGCATTTT; CDR3: CASSTGAGGNQPQHF
D: TRBD1; size: many; J: TRBJ1-5; V: TRBV29-1; DNA: TGCAGCGTGGGGACAGGGGAGAATCAGCCCCAGCATTTT; CDR3: CSVGTGENQPQHF
D: TRBD1; size: few; J: TRBJ1-2; V: TRBV29-1; DNA: TGCAGCGTTGAAAATACGAGAGGGGGCGATGACTATGGCTACACCTTC; CDR3: CSVENTRGGDDYGYTF
D: -; size: -; J: TRBJ2-3; V: TRBV12-3/TRBV12-4; DNA: TGTGCCAGCAGGACAGCTAGCACAGATACGCAGTATTTT; CDR3: CASRTASTDTQYF
D: TRBD1; size: -; J: TRBJ2-2; V: TRBV11-2; DNA: TGTGCCAGCAGCTTAGGTACATGGGACAGGAGAACGGGGGAGCTGTTTTTT; CDR3: CASSLGTWDRRTGELFF
D: TRBD1; size: -; J: TRBJ1-2; V: TRBV3-1; DNA: TGTGCCAGCAGCCATTTGGGACAGGGGTATGGCTACACCTTC; CDR3: CASSHLGQGYGYTF
D: -; size: many; J: TRBJ1-6; V: TRBV15; DNA: TGTGCCACCAAGGGGGTAAATAATTCACCCCTCCACTTT; CDR3: CATKGVNNSPLHF
D: TRBD1; size: -; J: TRBJ1-4; V: TRBV5-1; DNA: TGCGCCAGCAGCTTGACCGGGACAGGGGTGGAAAAACTGTTTTTT; CDR3: CASSLTGTGVEKLFF
D: TRBD1; size: -; J: TRBJ2-3; V: TRBV3-1; DNA: TGTGCCAGCAGCCTATGGGGGACAGGGGAACCAGATACGCAGTATTTT; CDR3: CASSLWGTGEPDTQYF
D: -; size: -; J: TRBJ1-5; V: TRBV15; DNA: TGTGCCACCAGCGGGGCCTGGCAGCCCCAGCATTTT; CDR3: CATSGAWQPQHF
D: -; size: -; J: TRBJ2-2; V: TRBV20-1; DNA: TGCAGTGCCAACGGGGCTTCAAACACCGGGGAGCTGTTTTTT; CDR3: CSANGASNTGELFF
D: -; size: -; J: TRBJ1-4; V: TRBV5-1; DNA: TGCGCCAGCAGCTTGACTTCGGCTAATGAAAAACTGTTTTTT; CDR3: CASSLTSANEKLFF
D: -; size: -; J: TRBJ2-5; V: TRBV7-6; DNA: TGTGCCAGCAGCCCCCGTCGAGAGACCCAGTACTTC; CDR3: CASSPRRETQYF
D: TRBD2; size: -; J: TRBJ2-3; V: TRBV20-1; DNA: TGCAGTGCTAGTCTAGCGGGAGCGGGGGATACGCAGTATTTT; CDR3: CSASLAGAGDTQYF
D: -; size: -; J: TRBJ2-1; V: TRBV7-2; DNA: TGTGCCAGCAGCTACCAACCGAGCTCCTACAATGAGCAGTTCTTC; CDR3: CASSYQPSSYNEQFF
D: -; size: -; J: TRBJ2-1; V: TRBV20-1; DNA: TGCAGTGCTACAGGGCTCCCCCTCTCCTACAATGAGCAGTTCTTC; CDR3: CSATGLPLSYNEQFF
D: TRBD1; size: -; J: TRBJ2-7; V: TRBV6-2/TRBV6-3; DNA: TGTGCCAGCAGGAGACCCGGGACAGCAACCTACGAGCAGTACTTC; CDR3: CASRRPGTATYEQYF
D: -; size: -; J: TRBJ2-1; V: TRBV29-1; DNA: TGCAGCGTCAAGCGGCCCTACAATGAGCAGTTCTTC; CDR3: CSVKRPYNEQFF
D: -; size: few; J: TRBJ2-2; V: TRBV5-1; DNA: TGCGCCAGCAGCTTGTTACTAGACGACACCGGGGAGCTGTTTTTT; CDR3: CASSLLLDDTGELFF
D: TRBD1; size: few; J: TRBJ1-6; V: TRBV11-2; DNA: TGTGCCAGCAGCTTAGGCCCCCGACAGGGGGCAAGCTCCTATAATTCACCCCTCCACTTT; CDR3: CASSLGPRQGASSYNSPLHF
D: TRBD1; size: few; J: TRBJ1-2; V: TRBV12-3/TRBV12-4; DNA: TGTGCCAGCAGCAAAGCGACAGGGACGGGTAGCTATGGCTACACCTTC; CDR3: CASSKATGTGSYGYTF
D: TRBD1; size: -; J: TRBJ2-1; V: TRBV6-5; DNA: TGTGCCAGCAGTTACTCCAGGGGGCTACTGGACAATGAGCAGTTCTTC; CDR3: CASSYSRGLLDNEQFF
D: -; size: few; J: TRBJ2-2; V: TRBV24-1; DNA: TGTGCCACCAGTGACCCCGCTGGTAGTGGGGGTGGCGGGGAGCTGTTTTTT; CDR3: CATSDPAGSGGGGELFF
D: -; size: -; J: TRBJ1-5; V: TRBV15; DNA: TGTGCCACCAGCCCTTTAGGGGGTGGGGGCAATCAGCCCCAGCATTTT; CDR3: CATSPLGGGGNQPQHF
D: TRBD1; size: -; J: TRBJ2-1; V: TRBV12-3/TRBV12-4; DNA: TGTGCCAGCAGTTTAAGAGTAGGACAGGGGACGCGAGAGCAGTTCTTC; CDR3: CASSLRVGQGTREQFF
D: -; size: -; J: TRBJ2-5; V: TRBV28; DNA: TGTGCCAGCAGGCAAACAGGGAGTGGGGACCAAGAGACCCAGTACTTC; CDR3: CASRQTGSGDQETQYF
D: -; size: -; J: TRBJ2-1; V: TRBV5-1; DNA: TGCGCCAGCAGCTTGGCGGCGGGAAGGGGGCTCAATGAGCAGTTCTTC; CDR3: CASSLAAGRGLNEQFF